One and the same sample provided the 10 T cell receptor beta chains below, sequenced in a study of blood T cell repertoires in COVID-19. Repertoires were generated with immunoSEQ multiplex PCR, while TCRdb's copy carries only in-frame clones and drops some. The repertoire holds roughly 150,000 clones, with 80% as singletons. The sequenced sample was PBMCs or T cells enriched from blood (not recorded which). The receptors here all came from a woman aged 60-75 years who had recovered from COVID-19.

This clone was seen a single time. The chain couples TRBV7-2 to TRBJ2-1, with TRBD2 matching over 7 bases. There are 16 residues in the CDR3. The germline CDR1 and CDR2 sequences are SGHTA and FQGNSA. J lost 4 bases, V lost 1 base, and 7 bases had no gene match. In DNA, the CDR3 is TGTGCCAGCAGCTTAGACGGAGCGGGGATATACAATGAGCAGTTCTTC. This codes for CASSLDGAGIYNEQFF.

In this sample, this clone turned up a few times. The gene calls are TRBV7-3 and TRBJ2-3; TRBD1 aligns across 9 bases. The CDR3 is made up of 16 amino acids. From germline, CDR1 is SGHTA and CDR2 FQGTGA. The V gene end was trimmed by 4 bases and the J gene end by 3 bases; junction bases not matched to a gene: 8. Here the CDR3 DNA reads TGTGCCAGCAGCTCGGGACAGGGTGACGGGACAGATACGCAGTATTTT. Translation: CASSSGQGDGTDTQYF. Supplemented by reference TRBV7-3 and TRBJ2-3, the full variable domain reads GAGVSQTPSNKVTEKGKYVELRCDPISGHTALYWYRQSLGQGPEFLIYFQGTGAADDSGLPNDRFFAVRPEGSVSTLKIQRTERGDSAVYLCASSSGQGDGTDTQYFGPGTRLTVL.

This chain uses TRBV10-3 with TRBJ2-5; 12 nucleotides agree with TRBD2. The CDR3 runs to 16 residues. With V trimmed by 6 bases and J by 2 bases, 7 bases remained unmatched. Germline-derived CDR1 and CDR2 are ENHRY and SYGVKD. CDR3 region: CAISLGTSGGQETQYF. The CDR3, as DNA: TGTGCCATCAGCTTGGGAACTAGCGGGGGGCAAGAGACCCAGTACTTC.

The gene calls are TRBV6-5 and TRBJ1-1; no reliable D call. The CDR3 contains 13 residues. Deletions cut 2 bases from V and 4 bases from J, with 8 bases between. Germline CDR1 MNHEY, CDR2 SVGAGI. As DNA, the CDR3 is TGTGCCAGCAGTTACGTGGGGAGCACTGAAGCTTTCTTT. Translation gives CASSYVGSTEAFF.

Note on this clone: This CDR3 is also generated by other DNA sequences in the sample. The J gene is TRBJ2-7, the V gene TRBV14; 9 positions match TRBD1. Germline V gives CDR1 SGHDN, CDR2 FVKESK. The CDR3 is 15 amino acids. V was pared by 1 base and J by 3 bases, with 4 bases of the junction left unmatched. The chain's CDR3 is CASSQATGGGYEQYF. The DNA for the CDR3 is TGTGCCAGCAGCCAAGCGACAGGGGGTGGCTACGAGCAGTACTTC.

The sample holds a few counts of this clone. The chain employs TRBV5-1 and TRBJ1-1; D may be TRBD1 (5 bases). The CDR3 extends over 13 amino acids. The V gene lost 4 bases and the J gene lost 4 bases, with 11 bases spanning the gap. Germline V gene lookup returns CDR1 SGHRS and CDR2 YFSETQ. The DNA of the CDR3 is TGCGCCAGCAGCGGTACCACAGGCACTGAAGCTTTCTTT. Translating it yields CASSGTTGTEAFF.

This chain links TRBV2 with TRBJ2-2; 8 bases align to TRBD1. The CDR3 sequence is 15 residues long. Germline V gives CDR1 SNHLY, CDR2 FYNNEI. J was trimmed by 7 bases and V by 5 bases; bases with no gene match: 9. The CDR3: CASSKQGVSVGELFF. The CDR3 DNA reads TGTGCCAGCAGTAAACAGGGGGTCAGCGTCGGGGAGCTGTTTTTT.

This clone has a handful of counts. The chain couples TRBV29-1 to TRBJ1-2, with a weak D call TRBD1 (5 bases). From germline, CDR1 is SQVTM and CDR2 ANQGSEA. This CDR3 has 12 residues. V lost 5 bases, J lost 7 bases, and 14 bases lay in between. CDR3 region: CSVFRELGGYTF. The CDR3, as DNA: TGCAGCGTTTTCAGGGAACTCGGTGGCTACACCTTC.

The chain recombines TRBV9 with TRBJ2-3; D call uncertain. Trimming took 0 bases from V and 2 from J, leaving 10 bases between them. Germline lookup yields CDR1 SGDLS and CDR2 YYNGEE. The CDR3 sequence is 15 residues long. This chain's CDR3 is CASSVGRLITDTQYF. CDR3 nucleotides: TGTGCCAGCAGCGTAGGAAGACTTATCACAGATACGCAGTATTTT.

V usage is TRBV5-1 and J usage is TRBJ2-7; no definite D call. The CDR3 totals 14 residues. V was shortened by 0 bases and J by 0 bases, with 7 bases between the two germline ends. Germline lookup yields CDR1 SGHRS and CDR2 YFSETQ. CDR3 sequence (DNA): TGCGCCAGCAGCTTGGCCGCCAGCTCCTACGAGCAGTACTTC. Its translation is CASSLAASSYEQYF.